The 14 T cell receptor beta chains listed next were all sequenced from one sample in a study of blood T cell repertoires in COVID-19. The assay was immunoSEQ multiplex PCR, and TCRdb's table has in-frame clones only and misses some. The table includes about 180,000 clones, nearly 80% detected once. Sequences were obtained from PBMCs or T cells enriched from blood (not recorded which). The receptors originated from a man aged 55 to 70 who had been exposed to COVID-19.

This chain joins TRBV2 and TRBJ2-6, with 7 bases aligning to TRBD1. The CDR3 has 17 residues. Losses at the gene ends were 6 bases for V and 0 bases for J; bases not matched to a gene: 8. The germline CDR1 and CDR2 sequences are SNHLY and FYNNEI. For the CDR3, the DNA is TGTGCCAGCAGCCCTCCGGGACAGTACTCTGGGGCCAACGTCCTGACTTTC. Amino acid sequence: CASSPPGQYSGANVLTF.

This clone was detected a few times. This sequence joins TRBV11-3 and TRBJ2-7; TRBD1 is a possible D gene (5 bases). Trimming took 5 bases from V and 7 from J, leaving 15 bases between them. Germline V CDR1 and CDR2: SGHNT, YENEEA. The CDR3 is 13 residues long. The CDR3 reads CASSPSGSWEQYF. As DNA, the CDR3 is TGTGCCAGCAGCCCCTCAGGGTCCTGGGAGCAGTACTTC.

The chain couples TRBV2 to TRBJ2-1; 11 positions match TRBD2. The CDR3 length is 15 residues. Trimming cost V 3 bases and J 7 bases; bases outside gene matches: 5. CDR1 and CDR2 from the germline V gene are SNHLY and FYNNEI. The CDR3: CASSERGLAANEQFF. In nucleotides, the CDR3 is TGTGCCAGCAGTGAGAGGGGACTAGCGGCAAATGAGCAGTTCTTC.

The V gene is TRBV6-4, the J gene TRBJ1-1; TRBD1 is a possible D gene (6 bases). V was clipped by 2 bases and J by 4 bases, with 11 bases between them. This CDR3 contains 14 residues. Germline-derived CDR1 and CDR2 are MRHNA and SNTAGT. The chain's CDR3 is CASSDETGSTEAFF. The CDR3 DNA reads TGTGCCAGCAGTGACGAAACAGGGTCCACTGAAGCTTTCTTT.

This clone was found once. The chain employs TRBV20-1 and TRBJ2-1, with unresolved D. The ends were cut back, 3 bases at V and 5 bases at J, with 8 bases in the middle. The CDR3 is 12 residues long. The germline V gene has CDR1 DFQATT and CDR2 SNEGSKA (reference sequence). CDR3 coding DNA: TGCAGTGCTAGTCCCCGTGACAATGAGCAGTTCTTC. Amino acids: CSASPRDNEQFF.

This sequence joins TRBV5-1 and TRBJ2-3; 7 bases fit TRBD1. V gave up 9 bases and J gave up 1 base; unmatched junction bases: 5. The CDR3 loop spans 13 amino acids. Germline V gene sequence: CDR1 SGHRS, CDR2 YFSETQ. The CDR3 here is CATRQGRTDTQYF. DNA of the CDR3: TGCGCCACTAGACAGGGACGCACAGATACGCAGTATTTT.

This sequence joins TRBV19 and TRBJ2-7; tentative D call: TRBD1 (5 bases). Germline lookup yields CDR1 LNHDA and CDR2 SQIVND (reference sequence). V shed 0 bases and J shed 7 bases, with 10 bases lying between them. The CDR3 is 13 amino acids. DNA of the CDR3: TGTGCCAGTAGTATAGAGGCCCCAGGGGAGCAGTACTTC. Its translation is CASSIEAPGEQYF.

The rearrangement links TRBV5-1 to TRBJ2-7; D is undetermined. CDR1 and CDR2 (germline): SGHRS, YFSETQ. Trimming removed 2 bases from V and 7 bases from J, with 13 bases in between. The CDR3 has 13 residues. This chain's CDR3 is CASSFGPREEQYF. CDR3 DNA: TGCGCCAGCAGCTTCGGTCCCCGTGAGGAGCAGTACTTC. Using reference TRBV5-1 and TRBJ2-7 for the parts outside the CDR3, the full variable domain is KAGVTQTPRYLIKTRGQQVTLSCSPISGHRSVSWYQQTPGQGLQFLFEYFSETQRNKGNFPGRFSGRQFSNSRSEMNVSTLELGDSALYLCASSFGPREEQYFGPGTRLTVT.

The chain combines TRBV14 with TRBJ1-5; the D gene is possibly TRBD1 (5 bases). CDR3 length: 18 residues. The V and J ends lost 0 bases and 1 base respectively, with 16 bases between them. CDR1 is SGHDN, CDR2 FVKESK, per germline. CDR3 in amino acids: CASSQDLFGGESNQPQHF. CDR3 sequence (DNA): TGTGCCAGCAGCCAAGATCTTTTTGGAGGGGAGAGCAATCAGCCCCAGCATTTT.

This chain uses TRBV28 with TRBJ1-5; D is possibly TRBD1 (5 bases). The germline V and J ends were trimmed by 1 base and 2 bases, with 9 bases remaining between them. Germline CDR1 MDHEN, CDR2 SYDVKM. The CDR3 consists of 15 residues. Here the CDR3 DNA reads TGTGCCAGCAGTTTATCCAGGGAGGGCAATCAGCCCCAGCATTTT. Amino acid sequence: CASSLSREGNQPQHF. Variable domain in full (rest from reference TRBV28 and TRBJ1-5): DVKVTQSSRYLVKRTGEKVFLECVQDMDHENMFWYRQDPGLGLRLIYFSYDVKMKEKGDIPEGYSVSREKKERFSLILESASTNQTSMYLCASSLSREGNQPQHFGDGTRLSIL.

This sequence joins TRBV6-2 or TRBV6-3 and TRBJ2-7; 11 bases match TRBD1. Trimming took 0 bases from V and 3 from J; bases not matched to a gene: 10. Germline-derived CDR1 and CDR2 are MNHEY and SVGEGT. CDR3 size: 18 residues. DNA of the CDR3: TGTGCCAGCAGTTACTCGGCCCTCGGGACAGGGGGGATCTACGAGCAGTACTTC. Translated: CASSYSALGTGGIYEQYF.

The chain has TRBV6-5 and TRBJ2-3, with unresolved D. Trimming shortened V by 2 bases and J by 6 bases, and 18 bases separated the two germline ends. Germline V gene lookup returns CDR1 MNHEY and CDR2 SVGAGI. This CDR3 is built from 16 residues. This chain's CDR3 is CASSYRAPQPWDTQYF. CDR3 in DNA: TGTGCCAGCAGTTACCGAGCACCTCAACCTTGGGATACGCAGTATTTT.

This clone was picked up one time. V usage is TRBV6-1 and J usage is TRBJ1-6, with D possibly being TRBD1 (6 bases). V was shortened by 0 bases and J by 9 bases, with 12 bases between the two germline ends. The germline V gene encodes CDR1 MNHNS and CDR2 SASEGT. CDR3 length: 15 amino acids. Written as DNA, the CDR3 is TGTGCCAGCAGTGAAGCCTCGGGGGGCGTTTCACCCCTCCACTTT. Translation: CASSEASGGVSPLHF.

In this sample, this clone turned up a few times. This chain connects TRBV7-2 to TRBJ2-3; D is unresolved. The ends were cut back, 5 bases at V and 5 bases at J, with 8 bases in the middle. The CDR3 length is 12 residues. CDR1 is SGHTA and CDR2 is FQGNSA in the germline V gene. This chain's CDR3 is CASSPTRDTQYF. The CDR3, as DNA: TGTGCCAGCAGCCCTACCCGAGATACGCAGTATTTT.